This entry describes one T cell receptor beta chain. This clonotype was counted only a few times. Its antigen has not been determined. No much larger clone exists at a distance of one base, and base qualities are not known. The source of the sample is a study of T-cell memory formation after mild COVID-19 (dated by TCRdb to about 2021). Some background on the complete study: Most TCR sequence clusters were specific to one of the two donors. The cohort was made up of two young adult volunteers, one female and one male, who were previously healthy. T-cell clones expanding and contracting after mild COVID-19 in a couple of donors were tracked by longitudinal TCRalpha and TCRbeta repertoire sequencing.

Taken from the germline V gene, the CDR1 and CDR2 loops are LGHNA and YNFKEQ. V is reduced by 1 base and J by 7 bases, leaving a spacing of 9 bases between them. The CDR3 measures 13 amino acids from cysteine to phenylalanine. CDR3 DNA only is kept here, 39 bases in frame from base 1. The listed sequencing device is Illumina NovaSeq 6000. TCRalpha and TCRbeta cDNA libraries were constructed by 5'RACE with constant-segment primers, with sample barcodes and unique molecular identifiers being introduced. Trizol reagent was used to extract RNA from every sample. Library amplification was performed in two PCR steps, and a second sample barcode and Illumina TruSeq adapters were introduced in the second step. Libraries were sequenced on an Illumina NovaSeq with 2 x 150 bp paired-end reads. Turning to the authors' computational methods: Demultiplexing of reads and collapsing into UMI-guided consensus sequences were performed with migec v1.2.7. Using mixcr v2.1.11, the UMI consensuses were aligned to TRA and TRB V and J templates and assembled into clonotypes. A clonotype was counted as expanded or contracted only if both edgeR and NoisET called the change significant, with noise models trained on biological replicates. For edgeR calls, the cutoffs were a false discovery rate-adjusted p below 0.01 and a log2 fold-change threshold of 1. As an exploratory analysis of dynamics, max-normalized trajectories of the 1000 most abundant clonotypes were examined by PCA with hierarchical clustering. The CD4 or CD8 phenotype of responding clones was assigned using the separately sequenced CD4+ and CD8+ repertoires. TCRdb took the public reads, trimmed them with fastp at Q25, ran MiXCR for clone calling and kept in-frame beta chains. CDR3 protein duplicates are merged, each entry listing the most common genes and DNA. TCRdb's processing, not the authors' own work, is the source of the V and J calls. Within this sample are 350,000 to 400,000 distinct CDR3 sequences, with roughly an eighth of them counted one time only. Approximately 20% of the sample goes to the ten largest clones.

PBMCs were isolated by Ficoll-Paque density gradient centrifugation. Beyond this particular receptor, the publication reports: Whether the second-wave clones peaking on day 37 were SARS-CoV-2 specific was not confirmed. Some responding clones were detected in pre-infection memory, which suggested that pre-existing cross-reactive memory T cells had joined the SARS-CoV-2 response. Contracting CD4+ clones appeared mostly in the CM and EM memory subsets, whereas CD8+ clones were enriched in EMRA. Only a couple of mild cases were covered in the study, and larger cohorts including severe cases with pre-infection samples were considered necessary. Clones that contracted from day 15 to 85 showed balanced CD4/CD8 phenotypes, whereas a second wave of clones that expanded from day 15 to 37 leaned towards CD4+.

The receptor comes from a man between 18 and 29 years old who had mild COVID-19 (a few samples of this study predate the infection). The sample titles of this study are shuffled in the database, so cell type and time point are left out; the donor was told from shared clones. The rearrangement combines TRBV4-2 with TRBJ2-3; the D segment may tentatively be TRBD1 or TRBD2, each giving 5 matched bases. What was sequenced was PBMCs or a T cell subset sorted from them (not recorded which). The DNA sequence reads TGTGCCAGCAGCCAAGTAGGGGAGAATACGCAGTATTTT. This is translated as CASSQVGENTQYF.